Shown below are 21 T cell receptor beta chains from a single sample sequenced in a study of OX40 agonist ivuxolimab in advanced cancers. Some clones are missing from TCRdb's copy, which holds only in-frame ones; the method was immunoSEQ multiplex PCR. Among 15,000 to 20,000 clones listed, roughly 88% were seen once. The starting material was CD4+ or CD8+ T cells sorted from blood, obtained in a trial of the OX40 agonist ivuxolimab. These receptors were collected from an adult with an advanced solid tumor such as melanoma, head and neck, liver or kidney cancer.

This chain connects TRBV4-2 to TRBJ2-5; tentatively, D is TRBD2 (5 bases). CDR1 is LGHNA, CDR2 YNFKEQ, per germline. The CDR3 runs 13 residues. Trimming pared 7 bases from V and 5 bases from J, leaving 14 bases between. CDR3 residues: CASTRTLGETQYF. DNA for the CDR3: TGTGCCAGCACCCGGACTCTTGGGGAGACCCAGTACTTC.

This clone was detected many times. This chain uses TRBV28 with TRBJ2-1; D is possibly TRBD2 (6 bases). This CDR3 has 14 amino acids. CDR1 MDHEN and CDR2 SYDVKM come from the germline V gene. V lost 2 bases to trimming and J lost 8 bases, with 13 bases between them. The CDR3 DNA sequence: TGTGCCAGCAGTTTAAGCGGGTCATGGGATGAGCAGTTCTTC. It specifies CASSLSGSWDEQFF.

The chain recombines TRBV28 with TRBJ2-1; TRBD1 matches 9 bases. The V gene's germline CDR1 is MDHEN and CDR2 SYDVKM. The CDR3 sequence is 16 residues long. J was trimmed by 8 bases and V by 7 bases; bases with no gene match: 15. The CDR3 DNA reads TGTGCCAGCACCCGGAATACAGGGGGCGCGAACGATGAGCAGTTCTTC. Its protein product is CASTRNTGGANDEQFF. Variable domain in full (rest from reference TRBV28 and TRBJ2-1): DVKVTQSSRYLVKRTGEKVFLECVQDMDHENMFWYRQDPGLGLRLIYFSYDVKMKEKGDIPEGYSVSREKKERFSLILESASTNQTSMYLCASTRNTGGANDEQFFGPGTRLTVL.

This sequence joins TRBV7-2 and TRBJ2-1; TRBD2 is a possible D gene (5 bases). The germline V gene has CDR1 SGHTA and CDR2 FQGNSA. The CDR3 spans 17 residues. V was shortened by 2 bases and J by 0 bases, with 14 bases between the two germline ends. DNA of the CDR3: TGTGCCAGCAGCTTACTTTGGCGGGCCCTCTCCTACAATGAGCAGTTCTTC. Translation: CASSLLWRALSYNEQFF.

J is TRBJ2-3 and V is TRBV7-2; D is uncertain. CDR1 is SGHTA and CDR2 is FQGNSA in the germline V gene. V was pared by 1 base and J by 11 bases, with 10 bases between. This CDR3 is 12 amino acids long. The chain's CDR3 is CASSLDLLGQYF. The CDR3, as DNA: TGTGCCAGCAGCTTAGACCTCCTAGGGCAGTATTTT.

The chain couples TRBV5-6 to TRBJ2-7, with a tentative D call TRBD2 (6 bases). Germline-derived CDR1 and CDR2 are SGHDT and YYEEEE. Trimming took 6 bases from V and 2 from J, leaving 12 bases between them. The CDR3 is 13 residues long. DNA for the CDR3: TGTGCCAGCACCGACACGGGGGCCTACGAGCAGTACTTC. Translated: CASTDTGAYEQYF.

CDR3 in amino acids: CASRSRLAVYNEQFF. CDR3 nucleotide sequence: TGTGCAAGTCGCTCGCGACTAGCGGTCTACAATGAGCAGTTCTTC. The V gene is TRBV12-2, the J gene TRBJ2-1; the table assigns TRBD2, which was not confirmed against the DNA. TRBV12-2 is shown as a pseudogene. The CDR3 is 15 residues long.

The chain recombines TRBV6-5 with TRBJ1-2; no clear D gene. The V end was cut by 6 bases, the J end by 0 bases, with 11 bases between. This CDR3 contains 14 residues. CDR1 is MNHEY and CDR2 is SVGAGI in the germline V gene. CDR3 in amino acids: CASSGRWANYGYTF. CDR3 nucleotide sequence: TGTGCCAGCAGCGGCAGGTGGGCTAACTATGGCTACACCTTC.

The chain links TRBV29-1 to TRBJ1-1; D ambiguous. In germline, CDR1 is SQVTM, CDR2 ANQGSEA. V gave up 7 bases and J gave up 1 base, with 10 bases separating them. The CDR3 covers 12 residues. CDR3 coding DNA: TGCAGCGGCCTTCGGAGGAACACTGAAGCTTTCTTT. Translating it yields CSGLRRNTEAFF.

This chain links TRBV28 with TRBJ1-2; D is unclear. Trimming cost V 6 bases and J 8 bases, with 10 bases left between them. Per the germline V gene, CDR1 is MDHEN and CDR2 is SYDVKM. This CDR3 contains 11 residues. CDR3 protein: CASSRSKGYTF. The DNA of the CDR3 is TGTGCCAGCAGCCGCAGTAAAGGCTACACCTTC.

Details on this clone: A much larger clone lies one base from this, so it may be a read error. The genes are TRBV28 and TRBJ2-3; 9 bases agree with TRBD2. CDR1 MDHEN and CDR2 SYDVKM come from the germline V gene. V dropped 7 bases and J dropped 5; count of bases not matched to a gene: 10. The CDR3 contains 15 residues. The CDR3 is CASKRLAVPIDTQYF. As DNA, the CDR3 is TGTGCCAGCAAACGACTAGCGGTACCCATAGATACGCAGTATTTT.

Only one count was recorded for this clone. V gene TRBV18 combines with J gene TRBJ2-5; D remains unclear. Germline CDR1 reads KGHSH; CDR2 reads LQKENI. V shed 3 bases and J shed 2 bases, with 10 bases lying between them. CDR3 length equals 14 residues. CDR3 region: CASSPRPKQETQYF. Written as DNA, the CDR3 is TGTGCCAGCTCACCGCGACCTAAACAAGAGACCCAGTACTTC.

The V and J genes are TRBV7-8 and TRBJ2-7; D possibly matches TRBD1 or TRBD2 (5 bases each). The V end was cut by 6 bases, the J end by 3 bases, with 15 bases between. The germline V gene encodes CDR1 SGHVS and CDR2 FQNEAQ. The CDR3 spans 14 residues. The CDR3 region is CASSPLGDGYEQYF. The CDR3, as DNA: TGTGCCAGCAGTCCCCTCGGGGACGGCTACGAGCAGTACTTC.

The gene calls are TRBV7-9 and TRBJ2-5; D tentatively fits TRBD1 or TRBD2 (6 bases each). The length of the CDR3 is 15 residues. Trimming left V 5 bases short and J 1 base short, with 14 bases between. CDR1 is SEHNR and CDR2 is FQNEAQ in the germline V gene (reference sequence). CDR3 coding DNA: TGTGCCAGCAGCCCGGAGGGGGAGGTCCAAGAGACCCAGTACTTC. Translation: CASSPEGEVQETQYF.

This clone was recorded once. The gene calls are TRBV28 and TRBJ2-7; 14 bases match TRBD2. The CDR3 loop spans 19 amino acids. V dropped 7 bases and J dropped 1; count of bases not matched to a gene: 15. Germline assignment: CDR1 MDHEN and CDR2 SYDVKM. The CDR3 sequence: CASTGTGGTSGSSSYEQYF. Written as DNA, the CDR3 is TGTGCCAGCACGGGAACAGGGGGGACTAGCGGGAGTTCTTCCTACGAGCAGTACTTC.

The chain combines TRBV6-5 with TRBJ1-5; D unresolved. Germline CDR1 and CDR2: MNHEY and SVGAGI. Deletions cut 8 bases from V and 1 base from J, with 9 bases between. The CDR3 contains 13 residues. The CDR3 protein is CASSTGSNQPQHF. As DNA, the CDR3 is TGTGCCAGCTCGACGGGGAGCAATCAGCCCCAGCATTTT.

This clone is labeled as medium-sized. The CDR3 protein is CATRDRGDLGYTF. The CDR3 coding sequence is TGTGCCACACGGGACAGGGGGGACCTTGGCTACACCTTC. The J gene is TRBJ1-2, the V gene TRBV2; 11 bases line up with TRBD1. The CDR3 is 13 amino acids. Trimming took 10 bases from V and 7 from J; bases not matched to a gene: 8. Germline V gene lookup returns CDR1 SNHLY and CDR2 FYNNEI.

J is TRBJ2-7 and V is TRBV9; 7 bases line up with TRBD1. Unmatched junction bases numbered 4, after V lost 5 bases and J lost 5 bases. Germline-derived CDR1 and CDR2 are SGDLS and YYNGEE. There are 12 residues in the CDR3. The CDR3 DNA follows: TGTGCCAGCAGTCCCACAGGGGACGAGCAGTACTTC. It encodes CASSPTGDEQYF.

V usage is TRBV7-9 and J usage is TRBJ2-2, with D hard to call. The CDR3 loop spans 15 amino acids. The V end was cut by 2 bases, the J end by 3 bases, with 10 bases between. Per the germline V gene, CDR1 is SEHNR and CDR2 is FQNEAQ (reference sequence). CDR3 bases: TGTGCCAGCAGCTTACCGCCGACGTACACCGGGGAGCTGTTTTTT. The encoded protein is CASSLPPTYTGELFF.

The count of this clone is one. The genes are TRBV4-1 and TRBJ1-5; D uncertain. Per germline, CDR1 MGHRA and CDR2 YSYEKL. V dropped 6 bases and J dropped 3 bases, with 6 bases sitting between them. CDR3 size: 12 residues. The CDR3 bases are TGCGCCAGCAGTGACATCAATCAGCCCCAGCATTTT. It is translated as CASSDINQPQHF.

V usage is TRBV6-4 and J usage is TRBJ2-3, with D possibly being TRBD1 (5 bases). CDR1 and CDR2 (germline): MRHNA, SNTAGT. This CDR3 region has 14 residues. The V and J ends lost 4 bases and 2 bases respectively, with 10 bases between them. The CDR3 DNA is TGTGCCAGCAGTGGGGGCGCCGACACAGATACGCAGTATTTT. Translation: CASSGGADTDTQYF.